These T cell receptor beta chains were read from a single sample in a study of T cells in Graves' hyperthyroidism and ophthalmopathy. TCRdb reanalysed the multiplex PCR reads using MiXCR and keeps one entry per CDR3 protein. The sample includes about 660,000 distinct CDR3 sequences, approximately 42% of them seen just once. The sequenced sample was peripheral blood or thyroid tissue (not recorded which). All receptors come from an adult man with Graves' disease, either hyperthyroidism or ophthalmopathy (not recorded which). The CDR3 runs from the conserved cysteine through the conserved F or W. The D gene is left open where the match is weak. Size is omitted from some rows. Given values are once, few, many or a class for expanded clones.

NA | TRBJ1-4 | NA | TRBV7-2 | TGTGCCAGCAGCGGACTGCGGTCTGAAAAACTGTTTTTT | CASSGLRSEKLFF
NA | TRBJ1-1 | NA | TRBV7-9 | TGTGCCAGCAGCTTGGGGTACAGGGACCGTATGAACACTGAAGCTTTCTTT | CASSLGYRDRMNTEAFF
NA | TRBJ1-6 | NA | TRBV14 | TGTGCCAGCAGCCAAGCGGGCCGGAATTCACCCCTCCACTTT | CASSQAGRNSPLHF
NA | TRBJ2-5 | TRBD2 | TRBV12-3/TRBV12-4 | TGTGCCAGCAGCGGTGGGACTAGCGGTCAAGAGACCCAGTACTTC | CASSGGTSGQETQYF
once | TRBJ2-2 | NA | TRBV6-1 | TGTGCCAGCAGTCTCCTAGGCGATACCACCGGGGAGCTGTTTTTT | CASSLLGDTTGELFF
NA | TRBJ1-1 | NA | TRBV7-8 | TGTGCCAGCAGCTTAGGATTGGCGCAGAACACTGAAGCTTTCTTT | CASSLGLAQNTEAFF
NA | TRBJ2-7 | NA | TRBV6-1 | TGTGCCATCAGTGAAGCCTCTCGGTCCGAGCAGTACTTC | CAISEASRSEQYF
many | TRBJ1-6 | NA | TRBV5-1 | TGTGCCAGCAGCTTAGTGGAAGGGAATTCACCCCTCCACTTT | CASSLVEGNSPLHF
NA | TRBJ2-5 | TRBD2 | TRBV29-1 | TGCAGCGTTGTCAGTAGCGGGGCGCCCCAGTACTTC | CSVVSSGAPQYF
NA | TRBJ1-5 | NA | TRBV12-3/TRBV12-4 | TGTGCCAGCAGTTTAGCCGGGGGGAGGAATCAGCCCCAGCATTTT | CASSLAGGRNQPQHF
once | TRBJ1-2 | NA | TRBV25-1 | TGTGCCAGCAGTGAATGGGCTAACTATGGCTACACCTTC | CASSEWANYGYTF